This entry concerns a single T cell receptor (beta chain). Its cognate antigen is unknown. Findings and limits, study-wide: In terms of TCR gene usage, tumor memory CD4+ T cells clustered together with blood and lymph node memory CD4+ cells, as well as with lymph node naive CD4+ cells. Larger-cohort validation covered only one TCR beta V-J rearrangement.

Full-length variable regions came from constant-region reverse primers plus semi-nested Nested Universal Primer A PCR. TCRdb used MiXCR to reprocess the 5' RACE reads, holding one entry per CDR3 protein. The sample has fewer than 65,000 distinct CDR3 sequences, roughly 30% seen once. CDR1 is KGHSH, CDR2 LQKENI, per germline. Trimming cost V 10 bases and J 1 base, with 13 bases left between them. The length of the CDR3 is 13 residues. Naive CD4+ cells had CD25+ Tregs removed. This rearrangement joins TRBV18 to TRBJ1-1; D remains unclear. Source material: tumor-infiltrating naive CD4+ T cells sorted from the breast tumor. Specified subset: naive CD4+ T cells, CD4+CD45RA+CD25-. The origin of this receptor is a female donor with breast cancer. In DNA, the CDR3 is TGTGCCACCACTCACCAAGCGAACACTGAAGCTTTCTTT. It codes for CATTHQANTEAFF.